This TCR beta chain was obtained from a study of human T cells and chemical hapten exposure. Study at large: Application of 0.01% DPC to the upper back was done by patch test, with a reading at 6 days.

The sample holds many counts of this clonotype. CDR3 length: 17 residues. V lost 4 bases and J lost 0, with 15 bases in between. The germline V gene has CDR1 SGHVS and CDR2 FNYEAQ. The time point here: pre-sensitization, week 0. Treatment indicated: therapeutic diphenylcyclopropenone sensitization with weekly scalp DPC. Each cDNA molecule in the library carried unique molecular identifiers. From the RACE reads, TCRdb called clonotypes with MiXCR, one entry per CDR3 protein. The table records roughly 380,000 distinct CDR3 sequences, around 5.5% of them present only once. The TCR originated in a woman aged 45-65 years with alopecia areata. Some clones in this sample may be carry-over from other donors' samples. This sample comprised whole blood, obtained in connection with sensitization to the hapten diphenylcyclopropenone (DPC). The rearrangement links TRBV7-6 to TRBJ1-4; D unresolved. The CDR3 region has the DNA TGTGCCAGCAGCTCCAGTGGACTTCCTGCAACTAATGAAAAACTGTTTTTT. The encoded protein is CASSSSGLPATNEKLFF.